The entry below gives a single TCR beta chain sequence along with its context. The antigen remains undetermined. This sample is part of a study of cytomegalovirus exposure and HLA in healthy donors. Study-wide findings and caveats: Researchers reported that a few CMV-associated chains were confirmed in vitro as CMV antigen-specific.

It was with 60 Vbeta and 13 Jbeta primers that the PCR ran. Repertoires were generated with immunoSEQ multiplex PCR, while TCRdb's copy carries only in-frame clones and drops some. The sample holds some 140,000 clones; 80% are singletons and the top ten take roughly 12%. The V and J ends lost 2 bases and 8 bases, in that order; junction bases with no gene match: 13. CDR1 LNHNV and CDR2 YYDKDF come from the germline V gene (reference sequence). This CDR3 is 16 amino acids long. This receptor was taken from a man aged 30 to 45 in good health and CMV-seropositive. Material: PBMCs. The chain couples TRBV15 to TRBJ1-2; 8 bases map to TRBD1. CDR3 loop: CATSRLPSGQGGGYTF. CDR3 nucleotide sequence: TGTGCCACCAGCAGATTACCGTCTGGACAGGGTGGAGGCTACACCTTC.